The following is a T cell receptor beta chain sequence with its context. The sample comes from a study of regulatory T cells in long-lasting Graves disease. Time point given: newly diagnosed GD, antithyroid drugs for less than 3 months. TCR sequences were obtained from RNA taken from PBMCs. Trimming shortened V by 3 bases and J by 7 bases, and 22 bases separated the two germline ends. This CDR3 has 17 amino acids. Germline assignment: CDR1 LNHDA and CDR2 SQIVND (reference sequence). With iRepertoire HTBI primers and Arm-PCR of CDR3 regions, TCR beta libraries were built. TCRdb re-derived calls from the multiplex PCR reads in MiXCR, one entry per CDR3 protein. The repertoire holds around 500,000 distinct CDR3 sequences, with about 16% as singletons. These same records also appear under a second study, on T cells in Graves' hyperthyroidism and ophthalmopathy.

J is TRBJ2-1 and V is TRBV19; D may be TRBD1 (5 bases). The clonotype comes from a middle-aged woman with Graves disease. Sequencing was performed on peripheral blood mononuclear cells (PBMCs), taken at new diagnosis, from a patient treated with antithyroid drugs. The CDR3 is CASSIDLVAGYTNEQFF. In DNA, the CDR3 is TGTGCCAGTAGTATTGATCTAGTGGCAGGGTATACGAATGAGCAGTTCTTC.